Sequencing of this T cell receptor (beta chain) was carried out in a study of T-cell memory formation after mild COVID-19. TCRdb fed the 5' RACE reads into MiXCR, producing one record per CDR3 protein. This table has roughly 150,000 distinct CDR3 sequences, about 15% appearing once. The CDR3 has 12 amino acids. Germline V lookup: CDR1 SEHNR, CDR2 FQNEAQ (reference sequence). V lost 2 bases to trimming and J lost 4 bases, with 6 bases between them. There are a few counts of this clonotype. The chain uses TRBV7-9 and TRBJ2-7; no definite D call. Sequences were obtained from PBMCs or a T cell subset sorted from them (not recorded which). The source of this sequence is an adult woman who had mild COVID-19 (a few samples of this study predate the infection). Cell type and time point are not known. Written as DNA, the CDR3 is TGTGCCAGCAGCTTAAATCGGTACGAGCAGTACTTC. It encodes CASSLNRYEQYF.